These 18 T cell receptor beta chains came from one sample sequenced in a study of T cell responses to AZD1222 COVID-19 vaccine. Method: immunoSEQ multiplex PCR; TCRdb's copy keeps in-frame clones and lacks some. The sample yields some 150,000 clones, roughly nine tenths seen once. Sequenced material: peripheral blood, taken on day 0 of AZD1222 vaccination. These receptors all stem from an adult in good health.

This clone was seen once. The chain combines TRBV9 with TRBJ2-2; 8 bases match TRBD1. The J segment lost 4 bases and the V segment lost 4 bases, leaving 15 bases of the junction unmatched. The length of the CDR3 is 18 residues. Looked up from germline, CDR1 is SGDLS and CDR2 is YYNGEE. As DNA, the CDR3 is TGTGCCAGCAGCACCGACCTCCTGGGACAGGACTTCACCGGGGAGCTGTTTTTT. This sequence encodes CASSTDLLGQDFTGELFF.

The table lists this clone with a count of one. The V call is TRBV7-2, the J call TRBJ2-4; D call uncertain. The CDR3 is 15 amino acids. The germline V gene encodes CDR1 SGHTA and CDR2 FQGNSA. V was pared by 1 base and J by 0 bases, with 7 bases between. The CDR3 protein is CASSLGGIAKNIQYF. The CDR3 DNA reads as TGTGCCAGCAGCTTAGGGGGAATAGCCAAAAACATTCAGTACTTC.

The V gene is TRBV28, the J gene TRBJ1-2; TRBD1 agrees at 7 bases. The ends lost 5 bases at V and 7 bases at J; junction bases unmatched: 4. Per the germline V gene, CDR1 is MDHEN and CDR2 is SYDVKM. The CDR3 length is 12 residues. The CDR3 loop is CASSDRVFGYTF. The CDR3 DNA reads as TGTGCCAGCAGTGACAGGGTATTTGGCTACACCTTC.

This clone has just a few counts. This chain links TRBV28 with TRBJ1-2; maybe TRBD1 (5 bases). The CDR3 covers 18 residues. Trimming left V 7 bases short and J 5 bases short, with 29 bases between. Germline CDR1 is MDHEN and CDR2 is SYDVKM. The CDR3 here is CASKLVGRDPSGGYGYTF. CDR3 in DNA: TGTGCCAGCAAATTAGTGGGCAGGGACCCCTCGGGGGGATATGGCTACACCTTC.

The chain has TRBV25-1 and TRBJ2-3, with TRBD1 identical over 8 bases. V trimming: 9 bases; J trimming: 0 bases; junction bases outside the gene matches: 5. The CDR3 runs 14 residues. The germline CDR1 and CDR2 sequences are MGHDK and SYGVNS. The CDR3 sequence: CASHRTGSTDTQYF. The DNA of the CDR3 is TGTGCCAGTCACCGGACAGGGAGCACAGATACGCAGTATTTT.

The chain recombines TRBV21-1 with TRBJ2-7; the DNA was not used to check the table's D call, TRBD1. TRBV21-1 is an annotated pseudogene. The CDR3 consists of 17 residues. CDR3 in amino acids: CASSTGPRDTSSYEQYF. Here the CDR3 DNA reads TGTGCCAGCAGCACCGGACCCCGGGACACGAGCTCCTACGAGCAGTACTTC.

The V and J genes are TRBV27 and TRBJ1-1; 10 bases agree with TRBD1. CDR1 MNHEY and CDR2 SMNVEV come from the germline V gene (reference sequence). This CDR3 region has 14 residues. Trimming at V came to 6 bases and at J to 6 bases, leaving 7 bases not matched to a gene. CDR3 sequence: CASRGQGVGAEAFF. CDR3 DNA: TGTGCCAGCAGAGGACAGGGGGTAGGGGCTGAAGCTTTCTTT.

In its sample, this clone was seen once. The chain carries TRBV6-5 and TRBJ1-1; TRBD1 aligns across 7 bases. J gave up 5 bases and V 7 bases, and 10 bases lay outside the gene matches. CDR1 and CDR2 (germline): MNHEY, SVGAGI. The CDR3 length is 14 residues. For the CDR3, the DNA is TGTGCCAGCACCAGGGACAGCGCCGGGACTGAAGCTTTCTTT. Translating it yields CASTRDSAGTEAFF.

The rearrangement links TRBV18 to TRBJ2-5; D is unresolved. V lost 3 bases and J 8 bases, leaving 16 bases between the germline ends. Germline V gives CDR1 KGHSH, CDR2 LQKENI. The length of the CDR3 is 14 residues. CDR3: CASSPSTPQETQYF. The CDR3 DNA follows: TGTGCCAGCTCACCCTCGACACCGCAGGAAACCCAGTACTTC.

The gene calls are TRBV28 and TRBJ1-5; D unresolved. Trimming took 1 base from V and 3 from J, leaving 10 bases between them. The CDR3 extends over 15 amino acids. The germline gives CDR1 MDHEN, CDR2 SYDVKM. CDR3 in DNA: TGTGCCAGCAGTTTATCTCCAGGTAACAATCAGCCCCAGCATTTT. Translation gives CASSLSPGNNQPQHF. Full variable domain (rest looked up from reference TRBV28 and TRBJ1-5): DVKVTQSSRYLVKRTGEKVFLECVQDMDHENMFWYRQDPGLGLRLIYFSYDVKMKEKGDIPEGYSVSREKKERFSLILESASTNQTSMYLCASSLSPGNNQPQHFGDGTRLSIL.

This chain uses TRBV18 with TRBJ1-1; D may be TRBD1 (6 bases). The length of the CDR3 is 15 residues. Trimming took off 5 bases at V and 5 bases at J, with 18 bases between the two ends. The germline V gene has CDR1 KGHSH and CDR2 LQKENI. The DNA of the CDR3 is TGTGCCAGCTCATTAAAAGGGGGTACAGGAACTGAAGCTTTCTTT. Its protein is CASSLKGGTGTEAFF. Together with reference TRBV18 and TRBJ1-1, the CDR3 gives the full variable domain: NAGVMQNPRHLVRRRGQEARLRCSPMKGHSHVYWYRQLPEEGLKFMVYLQKENIIDESGMPKERFSAEFPKEGPSILRIQQVVRGDSAAYFCASSLKGGTGTEAFFGQGTRLTVV.

This chain connects TRBV5-1 to TRBJ2-5; perhaps TRBD1 as D (6 bases). The CDR3 sequence is 15 residues long. CDR1 SGHRS and CDR2 YFSETQ come from the germline V gene. With 2 bases removed from V and 1 base from J, the gap between germline ends came to 12 bases. The CDR3 bases are TGCGCCAGCAGCTTTTCCGGGACACGCCAAGAGACCCAGTACTTC. Its protein product is CASSFSGTRQETQYF.

J is TRBJ2-5 and V is TRBV6-5, with no clear D. Between the trimmed V and J ends, which lost 0 bases and 1 base, there was a span of 6 bases. The CDR3 covers 14 residues. From germline, CDR1 is MNHEY and CDR2 SVGAGI. The CDR3 DNA follows: TGTGCCAGCAGTTACTCAAACAGCCAAGAGACCCAGTACTTC. The encoded protein is CASSYSNSQETQYF.

The gene calls are TRBV19 and TRBJ2-5; D remains unclear. Trimming left V 6 bases short and J 5 bases short, with 7 bases between. Germline values: CDR1 LNHDA, CDR2 SQIVND (reference sequence). The CDR3 is made up of 11 amino acids. In nucleotides, the CDR3 is TGTGCCAGTAGCAGGCAGGAGACCCAGTACTTC. It yields the protein CASSRQETQYF.

The table lists this clone with a count of one. The rearrangement joins TRBV28 to TRBJ1-2, with 10 bases fitting TRBD1. The CDR3 is made up of 16 amino acids. J lost 7 bases, V lost 4 bases, and 12 bases had no gene match. Germline CDR1 and CDR2: MDHEN and SYDVKM. The DNA of the CDR3 is TGTGCCAGCAGTTACCTCCGACAGGGGGCATTCGCTGGCTACACCTTC. Protein: CASSYLRQGAFAGYTF.

This chain links TRBV7-9 with TRBJ2-1; 8 nucleotides align to TRBD2. The CDR3 runs 15 residues. Germline V lookup: CDR1 SEHNR, CDR2 FQNEAQ (reference sequence). J lost 6 bases, V lost 5 bases, and 9 bases had no gene match. The CDR3 is CASSRDGTRLNEQFF. In DNA, the CDR3 is TGTGCCAGCAGCCGTGACGGGACTAGACTCAATGAGCAGTTCTTC. The full variable domain, in which reference TRBV7-9 and TRBJ2-1 provide the parts outside the CDR3, is DTGVSQNPRHKITKRGQNVTFRCDPISEHNRLYWYRQTLGQGPEFLTYFQNEAQLEKSRLLSDRFSAERPKGSFSTLEIQRTEQGDSAMYLCASSRDGTRLNEQFFGPGTRLTVL.

The chain carries TRBV21-1 and TRBJ1-1. TRBV21-1 is a pseudogene. The CDR3 runs to 13 residues. CDR3 bases: TGTGCCAGCAGCAACTTGGTGAACACTGAAGCTTTCTTT. It codes for CASSNLVNTEAFF.

The V gene is TRBV28, the J gene TRBJ1-2, with D tentatively TRBD1 (6 bases). The V gene lost 4 bases and the J gene lost 6 bases, with 21 bases spanning the gap. The CDR3 totals 16 residues. Germline CDR1 is MDHEN and CDR2 is SYDVKM. The CDR3 reads CASSSLQGLSGHGYTF. The CDR3 coding sequence is TGTGCCAGCAGTTCGTTACAGGGCCTCAGTGGGCATGGCTACACCTTC.